One T cell receptor beta chain is described in this entry. The antigen remains unidentified. Other DNA sequences from this sample encode an identical CDR3 as well. The data belong to a study of T cell responses to AZD1222 COVID-19 vaccine. The CDR3 is 14 residues long. V was shortened by 3 bases and J by 0 bases, with 7 bases between the two germline ends. Germline CDR1 and CDR2: LNHDA and SQIVND (reference sequence). Study-level results: Vaccine-associated CD4 TCRs spanned spike, dominant at 160-218 and 743-854. White British donors predominated, females outnumbered males, and clonal diversity was possibly underestimated.

Profiled with immunoSEQ multiplex PCR; TCRdb holds only in-frame clones, not every one. The table includes some 130,000 clones, about 92% detected once. The sequence was obtained from an adult in good health. This material consisted of peripheral blood, taken on day 0 of AZD1222 vaccination. This chain uses TRBV19 with TRBJ2-3; possibly TRBD1 for D (6 bases). The CDR3 sequence is CASSIGGSTDTQYF. The CDR3 bases are TGTGCCAGTAGTATTGGGGGCAGCACAGATACGCAGTATTTT.